This passage covers 22 T cell receptor beta chains from one sample sequenced in a study of blood T cell repertoires in COVID-19. Repertoires were generated with immunoSEQ multiplex PCR, while TCRdb's copy carries only in-frame clones and drops some. The repertoire holds about 190,000 clones, with roughly 89% as singletons. Source material: peripheral blood. All receptors derive from a woman between 65 and 79 years old with COVID-19, enrolled during active disease.

The chain couples TRBV21-1 to TRBJ2-3; TRBD2 reflects the table's D call only, with no check against the DNA. TRBV21-1 is classified as a pseudogene. This CDR3 contains 14 residues. CDR3 amino acids: CASSKPRSSGTQYF. In nucleotides, the CDR3 is TGTGCCAGCAGCAAGCCCAGGTCGAGCGGTACGCAGTATTTT.

This chain joins TRBV6-5 and TRBJ1-5; D perhaps matches TRBD1 (5 bases). The V gene's germline CDR1 is MNHEY and CDR2 SVGAGI. V shed 4 bases and J shed 3 bases, with 10 bases lying between them. This CDR3 has 14 amino acids. DNA of the CDR3: TGTGCCAGCAGTTCACCGGGACTCAATCAGCCCCAGCATTTT. Its protein is CASSSPGLNQPQHF.

The chain carries TRBV7-8 and TRBJ2-5, with D unresolved. The CDR3 covers 15 residues. Trimming removed 5 bases from V and 0 bases from J, with 13 bases in between. Germline V lookup: CDR1 SGHVS, CDR2 FQNEAQ. CDR3 loop: CASSPRGAYQETQYF. The CDR3 nucleotides are TGTGCCAGCAGCCCCCGAGGAGCGTACCAAGAGACCCAGTACTTC.

The chain recombines TRBV7-2 with TRBJ1-1; the D gene is possibly TRBD1 (5 bases). V lost 3 bases and J 1 base, leaving 12 bases between the germline ends. The CDR3 covers 15 residues. Germline CDR1 and CDR2: SGHTA and FQGNSA. This CDR3 is CASSLGNQGNTEAFF. Here the CDR3 DNA reads TGTGCCAGCAGCTTGGGAAATCAGGGGAACACTGAAGCTTTCTTT. Supplemented by reference TRBV7-2 and TRBJ1-1, the full variable domain reads GAGVSQSPSNKVTEKGKDVELRCDPISGHTALYWYRQSLGQGLEFLIYFQGNSAPDKSGLPSDRFSAERTGGSVSTLTIQRTQQEDSAVYLCASSLGNQGNTEAFFGQGTRLTVV.

The CDR3 loop is CASSLAGGAYEQYF. As DNA, the CDR3 is TGCGCCAGCAGCTTGGCCGGGGGAGCGTACGAGCAGTACTTC. The genes are TRBV5-1 and TRBJ2-7, with TRBD2 as a possible D gene (6 bases). From germline, CDR1 is SGHRS and CDR2 YFSETQ. CDR3 length: 14 amino acids. V lost 0 bases and J lost 4, with 11 bases in between.

This clone was found once. The chain employs TRBV7-8 and TRBJ2-1; 10 nucleotides align to TRBD2. The V segment lost 1 base and the J segment 1 base; nucleotides outside the gene matches: 4. CDR1 and CDR2 from the germline V gene are SGHVS and FQNEAQ. The CDR3 loop spans 17 amino acids. The CDR3 reads CASSLGSGGDSYNEQFF. CDR3 coding DNA: TGTGCCAGCAGCTTAGGGAGCGGGGGGGATTCCTACAATGAGCAGTTCTTC.

The chain employs TRBV5-8 and TRBJ1-6; 7 nucleotides match TRBD1. V was clipped by 7 bases and J by 7 bases; unmatched bases: 11. This CDR3 is built from 15 residues. Germline V lookup: CDR1 SGHTS, CDR2 YDEGEE. CDR3 coding DNA: TGTGCCAGCCACGGACGGGCAGGGGGGAATTCACCCCTCCACTTT. This codes for CASHGRAGGNSPLHF.

The rearrangement uses TRBV7-9 and TRBJ1-2; a possible D gene is TRBD1 (5 bases). The CDR3 has 12 amino acids. V lost 5 bases and J lost 7, with 11 bases in between. CDR1 is SEHNR, CDR2 FQNEAQ, per germline (reference sequence). Here the CDR3 reads CASSPGGPGYTF. The CDR3 DNA reads as TGTGCCAGCAGCCCCGGGGGACCTGGCTACACCTTC.

The J gene is TRBJ1-1, the V gene TRBV19, with 8 bases matching TRBD1. Losses at the gene ends were 5 bases for V and 0 bases for J; bases not matched to a gene: 5. This CDR3 has 15 residues. Germline values: CDR1 LNHDA, CDR2 SQIVND (reference sequence). The CDR3 DNA is TGTGCCAGTAGTTTCGGGACAGGCGTGAACACTGAAGCTTTCTTT. It is translated as CASSFGTGVNTEAFF.

This chain uses TRBV9 with TRBJ1-2; TRBD1 agrees at 7 bases. V trimming: 0 bases; J trimming: 7 bases; junction bases outside the gene matches: 9. CDR1 is SGDLS and CDR2 is YYNGEE in the germline V gene. CDR3 length equals 15 residues. CDR3 nucleotide sequence: TGTGCCAGCAGCGTAGGGGCAGGGGGTATAGTTGGCTACACCTTC. Translated, it gives CASSVGAGGIVGYTF.

The chain combines TRBV24-1 with TRBJ2-1, with a possible D match to TRBD2 (6 bases). The CDR3 spans 13 residues. The V end lost 9 bases, the J end lost 10 bases, and 18 bases lay between the germline ends. Germline lookup yields CDR1 KGHDR and CDR2 SFDVKD. CDR3 bases: TGTGCCACCCAACCCTGGGGCGGGAACGAGCAGTTCTTC. Protein product: CATQPWGGNEQFF.

The V call is TRBV7-2, the J call TRBJ2-5; 8 bases map to TRBD2. The germline gives CDR1 SGHTA, CDR2 FQGNSA. The CDR3 extends over 16 amino acids. The ends lost 6 bases at V and 5 bases at J; junction bases unmatched: 14. CDR3 region: CASSQNPAGGGETQYF. The CDR3 nucleotides read TGTGCCAGCAGTCAGAATCCGGCGGGAGGAGGGGAGACCCAGTACTTC.

This sequence joins TRBV10-1 and TRBJ2-7; D is possibly TRBD2 (7 bases). In germline, CDR1 is WNHNN, CDR2 SYGVQD (reference sequence). This CDR3 region has 13 residues. Trimming took off 6 bases at V and 6 bases at J, with 15 bases between the two ends. The CDR3 DNA is TGCGCCAGCAGAGGGGGAGGGCCTTGCGAGCAGTACTTC. Translated: CASRGGGPCEQYF.

This chain joins TRBV30 and TRBJ1-4; D might be TRBD1 (5 bases). Germline V gene data show CDR1 as GTSNPN and CDR2 as SVGIG (reference sequence). The CDR3 totals 16 residues. V lost 2 bases to trimming and J lost 0 bases, with 13 bases between them. The CDR3 DNA follows: TGTGCCTGGAGTAAGGGGATCGGTACAACTAATGAAAAACTGTTTTTT. Encoded protein: CAWSKGIGTTNEKLFF.

The rearrangement links TRBV7-9 to TRBJ1-2; D gene ambiguous. Germline V CDR1 and CDR2: SEHNR, FQNEAQ (reference sequence). Trimming cost V 1 base and J 4 bases, with 16 bases left between them. This CDR3 region has 16 residues. The CDR3 coding sequence is TGTGCCAGCAGCTTAGAATATCCCGGACTCCTCTATGGCTACACCTTC. Its translation: CASSLEYPGLLYGYTF.

The chain joins TRBV19 to TRBJ1-1, with TRBD1 identical over 7 bases. Germline V gene data show CDR1 as LNHDA and CDR2 as SQIVND (reference sequence). CDR3 size: 14 residues. V lost 3 bases and J lost 7; bases outside the gene matches: 8. In DNA form, the CDR3 reads TGTGCCAGTAGTATCCGGGACAGTAAACATGAAGCTTTCTTT. Encoded protein: CASSIRDSKHEAFF.

This chain uses TRBV30 with TRBJ2-7; 10 nucleotides line up with TRBD1. Germline V lookup: CDR1 GTSNPN, CDR2 SVGIG (reference sequence). V was clipped by 4 bases and J by 5 bases; unmatched bases: 8. The CDR3 consists of 14 residues. CDR3 DNA sequence: TGTGCCTGGAACCCGGGACAGGGGAAGGACGAGCAGTACTTC. Translating it yields CAWNPGQGKDEQYF.

V usage is TRBV7-2 and J usage is TRBJ1-2; D may be TRBD1 (6 bases). V was clipped by 2 bases and J by 4 bases, with 11 bases between them. This CDR3 has 14 residues. Germline values: CDR1 SGHTA, CDR2 FQGNSA. CDR3 DNA sequence: TGTGCCAGCAGCTTAAATCAGGGGACCTATGGCTACACCTTC. Encoded protein: CASSLNQGTYGYTF.

DNA for the CDR3: TGTGCCAGCAGCCAAAGTTCCCAGGTTGAAAAACTGTTTTTT. Translating gives CASSQSSQVEKLFF. The chain has TRBV28 and TRBJ1-4; D gene uncertain. V gave up 6 bases and J gave up 7 bases, with 15 bases separating them. This CDR3 contains 14 residues. Germline V gives CDR1 MDHEN, CDR2 SYDVKM.

This chain joins TRBV19 and TRBJ1-2, with 10 bases lining up with TRBD1. Per germline, CDR1 LNHDA and CDR2 SQIVND (reference sequence). The junction had 3 bases not matched to a gene; V was cut back by 1 base and J by 7 bases. The CDR3 consists of 14 residues. CDR3: CASSIVGQGVGYTF. The CDR3, as DNA: TGTGCCAGTAGTATAGTCGGACAGGGGGTTGGCTACACCTTC.

J is TRBJ2-7 and V is TRBV20-1, with TRBD1 matching 7 bases. Germline V gene lookup returns CDR1 DFQATT and CDR2 SNEGSKA (reference sequence). This CDR3 comprises 15 residues. Trimming cost V 3 bases and J 6 bases; bases outside gene matches: 14. CDR3 protein: CSASFAPTGTSEQYF. CDR3 nucleotide sequence: TGCAGTGCTAGTTTCGCCCCGACAGGGACCTCCGAGCAGTACTTC.

The V and J genes are TRBV6-5 and TRBJ1-4, with D maybe TRBD1 (5 bases). The CDR3 covers 14 residues. V was cut by 6 bases and J by 0 bases, with 8 bases left in between. Germline CDR1 is MNHEY and CDR2 is SVGAGI. The CDR3 is CASSQGATNEKLFF. The DNA for the CDR3 is TGTGCCAGCAGCCAGGGTGCAACTAATGAAAAACTGTTTTTT.